The 7 T cell receptor beta chains listed next were all sequenced from one sample in a study of blood T cell repertoires in COVID-19. This table comes from immunoSEQ multiplex PCR, and its TCRdb copy is limited to in-frame clones, with some not included. The table lists about 170,000 clones, roughly 93% of them singletons. The sequenced sample was peripheral blood. These receptors originate from a man younger than 30 with COVID-19, enrolled during active disease.

CDR3 region: CAISEYRDEQYF. In DNA form, the CDR3 reads TGTGCCATCAGTGAGTACAGGGACGAGCAGTACTTC. V gene TRBV10-3 combines with J gene TRBJ2-7, with a tentative D call TRBD1 (6 bases). The CDR3 length is 12 residues. V was trimmed by 1 base and J by 5 bases, leaving 6 bases between them. The V gene's germline CDR1 is ENHRY and CDR2 SYGVKD.

The chain uses TRBV12-3 or TRBV12-4 and TRBJ1-2; D might be TRBD1 (6 bases). Trimming stripped 3 bases from V and 6 bases from J, with 11 bases between. CDR3 length: 13 amino acids. The CDR3 DNA sequence: TGTGCCAGCAGTTTCAGGGGTTCGAATGGCTACACCTTC. Translating gives CASSFRGSNGYTF.

The chain is built from TRBV7-8 and TRBJ1-6, with D unresolved. Germline CDR1 and CDR2: SGHVS and FQNEAQ. Trimming removed 10 bases from V and 0 bases from J, with 13 bases in between. This CDR3 has 15 residues. CDR3 DNA sequence: TGTGCCACATACGGGGAAGGCTCCTATAATTCACCCCTCCACTTT. The encoded protein is CATYGEGSYNSPLHF. Complete variable domain (other parts from reference TRBV7-8 and TRBJ1-6): GAGVSQSPRYKVAKRGQDVALRCDPISGHVSLFWYQQALGQGPEFLTYFQNEAQLDKSGLPSDRFFAERPEGSVSTLKIQRTQQEDSAVYLCATYGEGSYNSPLHFGNGTRLTVT.

This clone appeared a single time. The V gene is TRBV28, the J gene TRBJ1-5; D might be TRBD1 (5 bases). This CDR3 has 14 residues. Trimming took off 5 bases at V and 4 bases at J, with 12 bases between the two ends. CDR1 and CDR2 (germline): MDHEN, SYDVKM. CDR3 protein: CASSPYRGNQPQHF. As DNA, the CDR3 is TGTGCCAGCAGTCCCTACCGGGGGAATCAGCCCCAGCATTTT.

The rearrangement joins TRBV9 to TRBJ1-3, with D perhaps TRBD1 (6 bases). The germline CDR1 and CDR2 sequences are SGDLS and YYNGEE. CDR3 length: 17 amino acids. V was cut by 0 bases and J by 2 bases, with 15 bases left in between. This chain's CDR3 is CASSVGLRGAAGNTIYF. The CDR3 DNA is TGTGCCAGCAGCGTAGGGCTTCGGGGGGCTGCTGGAAACACCATATATTTT.

This chain connects TRBV28 to TRBJ1-4; D is perhaps TRBD1 (6 bases). Per the germline V gene, CDR1 is MDHEN and CDR2 is SYDVKM. Trimming removed 4 bases from V and 7 bases from J, with 16 bases in between. The CDR3 length is 15 residues. CDR3 in DNA: TGTGCCAGCAGTTGGGGCGGGGGGGCAAGTGAAAAACTGTTTTTT. It codes for CASSWGGGASEKLFF.

This clone was detected only once. The chain recombines TRBV13 with TRBJ2-7; tentative D call: TRBD2 (6 bases). This CDR3 comprises 14 residues. From germline, CDR1 is PRHDT and CDR2 FYEKMQ (reference sequence). V was trimmed by 8 bases and J by 3 bases, leaving 17 bases between them. CDR3 sequence (DNA): TGTGCCAGCCGCTCGGGAGAAGTAGACTACGAGCAGTACTTC. Amino acid sequence: CASRSGEVDYEQYF.